These 10 T cell receptor beta chains came from one sample sequenced in a study of T-cell reconstitution after alpha-beta-depleted transplantation in children. Unique molecular identifiers were incorporated during preparation of the TCRbeta library. TCRdb independently ran MiXCR on the PCR reads; one entry per CDR3 protein. The sample holds 500,000 to 650,000 distinct CDR3 sequences, 9.5% to 12% seen once. This material consisted of PBMCs, mostly from graft donor cells, taken 180 days after TCRalphabeta/CD19-depleted stem cell transplant. Receptors originate from a female patient between 2 and 15 years old who had a stem cell transplant for aplastic anemia, so the T cells may come from the graft donor.

This clonotype has only one observation. A junction end diverges from the germline sequence, so it may reflect a read error. This chain connects TRBV7-3 to TRBJ1-2, with D possibly being TRBD1 (5 bases). Germline values: CDR1 SGHTA, CDR2 FQGTGA. This CDR3 is built from 13 residues. DNA of the CDR3: TGTGCCAGCAGCCCGGGACTTAACTATGGCCACACCTTC. Encoded protein: CASSPGLNYGHTF.

The chain recombines TRBV20-1 with TRBJ1-2; D remains unclear. V lost 5 bases and J lost 2, with 12 bases in between. CDR1 is DFQATT and CDR2 is SNEGSKA in the germline V gene (reference sequence). The CDR3 covers 13 residues. CDR3 protein: CSARPGVNYGYTF. The CDR3 DNA reads as TGCAGTGCTCGCCCCGGAGTGAACTATGGCTACACCTTC.

The V and J genes are TRBV29-1 and TRBJ1-1; 7 nucleotides align to TRBD1. Germline loops: CDR1 SQVTM, CDR2 ANQGSEA. V lost 4 bases and J lost 5; bases outside the gene matches: 7. CDR3 length: 13 amino acids. CDR3 protein: CSVGQGGGTEAFF. CDR3 sequence (DNA): TGCAGCGTTGGACAGGGCGGGGGGACTGAAGCTTTCTTT.

The chain has TRBV20-1 and TRBJ2-3; D might be TRBD2 (7 bases). Germline V gene sequence: CDR1 DFQATT, CDR2 SNEGSKA (reference sequence). Trimming removed 2 bases at V and 5 bases at J, with 11 bases between. CDR3 length equals 13 residues. The CDR3 nucleotides read TGCAGTGCTAGACGGGGGGCGGAAGATACGCAGTATTTT. Translated: CSARRGAEDTQYF.

The chain combines TRBV20-1 with TRBJ2-1; 10 bases map to TRBD2. V dropped 4 bases and J dropped 9; count of bases not matched to a gene: 12. Germline CDR1 DFQATT, CDR2 SNEGSKA (reference sequence). The CDR3 covers 15 residues. The CDR3 DNA is TGCAGTGCTACCCACGGAGCGGGAGGGTGGGGTGAGCAGTTCTTC. It translates to CSATHGAGGWGEQFF.

This clonotype was seen a few times. The rearrangement links TRBV7-2 to TRBJ2-7; a weak D match, TRBD2 (6 bases). The V end was cut by 3 bases, the J end by 4 bases, with 19 bases between. The CDR3 sequence is 16 residues long. Germline V gives CDR1 SGHTA, CDR2 FQGNSA. DNA for the CDR3: TGTGCCAGCAGCTTCTCCGGGACGGGGGTATCTTACGAGCAGTACTTC. Translating it yields CASSFSGTGVSYEQYF.

This clonotype was counted many times. This sequence joins TRBV7-8 and TRBJ2-2; TRBD1 aligns across 8 bases. The CDR3 runs to 16 residues. With V trimmed by 1 base and J by 1 base, 2 bases remained unmatched. CDR1 is SGHVS, CDR2 FQNEAQ, per germline. This CDR3 reads CASSLVGQGNTGELFF. In nucleotides, the CDR3 is TGTGCCAGCAGCTTAGTTGGACAGGGGAACACCGGGGAGCTGTTTTTT.

This chain joins TRBV11-3 and TRBJ2-1; D is possibly TRBD1 or TRBD2 (6 bases each). Germline V gives CDR1 SGHNT, CDR2 YENEEA. The CDR3 is 15 amino acids. Deletions cut 3 bases from V and 3 bases from J, with 12 bases between. DNA of the CDR3: TGTGCCAGCAGCTTGGAGGGGGAGTACTACAATGAGCAGTTCTTC. Translating it yields CASSLEGEYYNEQFF.

The chain employs TRBV27 and TRBJ2-3; possible D gene TRBD2, 5 bases. The V gene lost 8 bases and the J gene lost 0 bases, with 9 bases spanning the gap. Germline lookup yields CDR1 MNHEY and CDR2 SMNVEV (reference sequence). The CDR3 contains 13 residues. The CDR3 bases are TGTGCCAGCCGGGGATTTAGCACAGATACGCAGTATTTT. It translates to CASRGFSTDTQYF.

This clonotype was counted a few times. This sequence joins TRBV29-1 and TRBJ2-5; 8 nucleotides match TRBD1. Trimming took 6 bases from V and 1 from J; bases not matched to a gene: 4. The V gene's germline CDR1 is SQVTM and CDR2 ANQGSEA. There are 13 residues in the CDR3. CDR3 sequence: CSVRQGSQETQYF. In nucleotides, the CDR3 is TGCAGCGTCCGACAGGGGTCCCAAGAGACCCAGTACTTC.